A single sample gave rise to the 14 T cell receptor beta chains below, sequenced in a study of PD-L1 blockade in urothelial cancer. The time point denotes: peripheral blood 6 weeks after treatment start. TCRdb keeps only in-frame clones here, not all; method: immunoSEQ multiplex PCR. Among 100,000 to 150,000 clones, roughly 88% were seen once, and the ten largest hold 2% to 3%. Here the sequenced sample was PBMCs, taken around atezolizumab (anti-PD-L1) treatment. The receptors shown here come from a man between 50 and 59 years old with urothelial cancer.

A few counts support this clone. J is TRBJ1-2 and V is TRBV4-1; perhaps TRBD1 as D (6 bases). Germline V CDR1 and CDR2: MGHRA, YSYEKL. This CDR3 has 17 residues. V lost 5 bases to trimming and J lost 4 bases, with 23 bases between them. CDR3 coding DNA: TGCGCCAGCAGCTACAAACTCCTCCGGGACATCCCCTATGGCTACACCTTC. Translated, it gives CASSYKLLRDIPYGYTF.

This clone was found a few times. The rearrangement links TRBV11-2 to TRBJ1-1; D call uncertain. Germline V lookup: CDR1 SGHAT, CDR2 FQNNGV. V was shortened by 5 bases and J by 6 bases, with 7 bases between the two germline ends. There are 11 residues in the CDR3. The CDR3 sequence is CASSPWPEAFF. The DNA of the CDR3 is TGTGCCAGCAGCCCCTGGCCTGAAGCTTTCTTT. Full variable domain (remainder filled in from reference TRBV11-2 and TRBJ1-1): EAGVAQSPRYKIIEKRQSVAFWCNPISGHATLYWYQQILGQGPKLLIQFQNNGVVDDSQLPKDRFSAERLKGVDSTLKIQPAKLEDSAVYLCASSPWPEAFFGQGTRLTVV.

The rearrangement uses TRBV18 and TRBJ1-1, with 7 bases identical to TRBD1. This CDR3 has 15 residues. CDR1 is KGHSH, CDR2 LQKENI, per germline. V was pared by 5 bases and J by 0 bases, with 6 bases of the junction left unmatched. DNA for the CDR3: TGTGCCAGCTCATCGCCGGGACAGATGAACACTGAAGCTTTCTTT. It translates to CASSSPGQMNTEAFF.

This clone was recorded only once. V gene TRBV6-1 combines with J gene TRBJ2-7; TRBD1 matches at 8 bases. J gave up 3 bases and V 9 bases, and 7 bases lay outside the gene matches. Germline values: CDR1 MNHNS, CDR2 SASEGT. CDR3 length: 13 residues. In nucleotides, the CDR3 is TGTGCCAGTTTTAAAACAGGGGGCTACGAGCAGTACTTC. Encoded protein: CASFKTGGYEQYF.

This chain links TRBV5-1 with TRBJ2-4; D possibly corresponds to TRBD2 (6 bases). Germline assignment: CDR1 SGHRS and CDR2 YFSETQ. V was cut by 4 bases and J by 0 bases, with 11 bases left in between. The length of the CDR3 is 15 residues. This chain's CDR3 is CASSEEGLAKNIQYF. The CDR3 DNA sequence: TGCGCCAGCAGCGAAGAGGGACTAGCCAAAAACATTCAGTACTTC.

The chain joins TRBV9 to TRBJ2-5; 7 nucleotides line up with TRBD1. The CDR3 covers 16 residues. J lost 0 bases, V lost 1 base, and 6 bases had no gene match. Germline-derived CDR1 and CDR2 are SGDLS and YYNGEE. The CDR3 DNA reads TGTGCCAGCAGCGTAAGCGCGACAGGGAACCAAGAGACCCAGTACTTC. It is translated as CASSVSATGNQETQYF.

The chain joins TRBV19 to TRBJ1-2, with D possibly TRBD1 on 6 matching bases. This CDR3 has 14 amino acids. Germline loops: CDR1 LNHDA, CDR2 SQIVND (reference sequence). Trimming shortened V by 8 bases and J by 7 bases, and 20 bases separated the two germline ends. This CDR3 reads CASRGDIGAGGYTF. The CDR3 nucleotides read TGTGCCAGTCGAGGGGACATTGGGGCCGGTGGCTACACCTTC.

The DNA for the CDR3 is TGTGCCAGCTCACGTCTAGCCCAAGAGACCCAGTACTTC. It translates to CASSRLAQETQYF. The chain joins TRBV18 to TRBJ2-5; D might be TRBD2 (5 bases). Germline values: CDR1 KGHSH, CDR2 LQKENI. V was pared by 4 bases and J by 1 base, with 7 bases between. The CDR3 extends over 13 amino acids.

This clone was found a few times. This chain joins TRBV2 and TRBJ1-2; D is undetermined. Deletions cut 1 base from V and 8 bases from J, with 2 bases between. There are 10 residues in the CDR3. Germline loops: CDR1 SNHLY, CDR2 FYNNEI. The CDR3: CASSEVGYTF. The DNA of the CDR3 is TGTGCCAGCAGTGAAGTAGGCTACACCTTC.

The V and J genes are TRBV2 and TRBJ1-4, with D hard to call. The germline gives CDR1 SNHLY, CDR2 FYNNEI. The CDR3 length is 15 residues. CDR3: CATGNTLATNEKLFF. DNA for the CDR3: TGTGCGACGGGGAATACCCTAGCAACTAATGAAAAACTGTTTTTT.

The chain employs TRBV2 and TRBJ2-7; 8 nucleotides agree with TRBD1. The CDR3 length is 13 residues. Per germline, CDR1 SNHLY and CDR2 FYNNEI. V gave up 6 bases and J gave up 4 bases; unmatched junction bases: 5. The CDR3 loop reads CASRTGQGYEQYF. DNA for the CDR3: TGTGCCAGCAGAACCGGACAGGGTTACGAGCAGTACTTC.

The chain uses TRBV18 and TRBJ2-1; D not resolved. Trimming shortened V by 6 bases and J by 4 bases, and 13 bases separated the two germline ends. Germline loops: CDR1 KGHSH, CDR2 LQKENI. The CDR3 runs 14 residues. CDR3 coding DNA: TGTGCCAGCTCCCGGGTCGCGCTATACAATGAGCAGTTCTTC. Translated: CASSRVALYNEQFF. Supplemented by reference TRBV18 and TRBJ2-1, the full variable domain reads NAGVMQNPRHLVRRRGQEARLRCSPMKGHSHVYWYRQLPEEGLKFMVYLQKENIIDESGMPKERFSAEFPKEGPSILRIQQVVRGDSAAYFCASSRVALYNEQFFGPGTRLTVL.

This clone appeared once. The chain links TRBV7-8 to TRBJ2-7; D gene ambiguous. The CDR3 has 17 amino acids. Germline V gene data show CDR1 as SGHVS and CDR2 as FQNEAQ. Trimming took 0 bases from V and 7 from J, leaving 22 bases between them. The CDR3 bases are TGTGCCAGCAGCTTAGCGCGTCTCGGTAGCACCTTACGAGAGCAGTACTTC. This encodes CASSLARLGSTLREQYF.

V gene TRBV4-2 combines with J gene TRBJ2-7; 7 bases agree with TRBD1. Germline assignment: CDR1 LGHNA and CDR2 YNFKEQ. This CDR3 is built from 14 residues. J lost 2 bases, V lost 0 bases, and 1 base had no gene match. CDR3 sequence reads: CASSQDRGTYEQYF. DNA of the CDR3: TGTGCCAGCAGCCAAGACAGGGGGACCTACGAGCAGTACTTC.